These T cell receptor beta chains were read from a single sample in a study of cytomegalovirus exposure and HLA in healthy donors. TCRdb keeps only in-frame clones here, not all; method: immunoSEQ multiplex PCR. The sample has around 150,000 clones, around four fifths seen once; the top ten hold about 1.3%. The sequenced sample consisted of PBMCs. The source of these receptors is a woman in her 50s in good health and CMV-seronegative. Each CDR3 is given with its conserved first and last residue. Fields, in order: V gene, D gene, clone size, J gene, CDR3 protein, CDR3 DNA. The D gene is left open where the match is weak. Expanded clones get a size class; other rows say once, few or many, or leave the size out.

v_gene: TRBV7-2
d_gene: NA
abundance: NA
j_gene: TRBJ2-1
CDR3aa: CASSFFRANEQFF
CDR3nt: TGTGCCAGCAGCTTCTTCAGGGCCAATGAGCAGTTCTTC

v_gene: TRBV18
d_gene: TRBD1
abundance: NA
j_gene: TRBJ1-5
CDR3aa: CASSPNRDRGGQPQHF
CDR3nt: TGTGCCAGCTCACCTAACCGGGACAGGGGGGGTCAGCCCCAGCATTTT

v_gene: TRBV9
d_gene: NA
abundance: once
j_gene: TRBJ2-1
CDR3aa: CASSVAEEVEQFF
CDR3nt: TGTGCCAGCAGCGTAGCGGAGGAGGTTGAGCAGTTCTTC

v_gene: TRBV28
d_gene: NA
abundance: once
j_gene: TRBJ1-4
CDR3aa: CASSLRRVANEKLFF
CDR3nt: TGTGCCAGCAGTTTGCGGAGGGTGGCTAATGAAAAACTGTTTTTT

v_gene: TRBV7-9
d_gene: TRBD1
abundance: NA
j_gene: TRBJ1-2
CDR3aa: CASSLTGDDGYTF
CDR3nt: TGTGCCAGCAGCCTGACAGGGGATGATGGCTACACCTTC

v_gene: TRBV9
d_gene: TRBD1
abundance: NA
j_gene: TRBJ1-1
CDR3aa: CASSTHRGSRDTEAFF
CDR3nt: TGTGCCAGCAGCACACACAGGGGGAGTAGGGACACTGAAGCTTTCTTT

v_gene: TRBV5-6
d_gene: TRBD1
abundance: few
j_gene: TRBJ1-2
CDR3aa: CASSVMGQNFYGYTF
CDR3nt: TGTGCCAGCAGCGTCATGGGACAGAACTTTTATGGCTACACCTTC

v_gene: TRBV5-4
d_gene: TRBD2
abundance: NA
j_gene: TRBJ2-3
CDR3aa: CASSLSGGYTDTQYF
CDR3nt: TGTGCCAGCAGCTTAAGCGGGGGCTACACAGATACGCAGTATTTT

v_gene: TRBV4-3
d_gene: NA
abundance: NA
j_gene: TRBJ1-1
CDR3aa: CASSQDWPLPGLMNTEAFF
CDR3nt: TGCGCCAGCAGCCAAGATTGGCCCCTTCCGGGACTTATGAACACTGAAGCTTTCTTT

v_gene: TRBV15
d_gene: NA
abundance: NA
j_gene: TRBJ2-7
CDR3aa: CATSRDLQGVNYEQYF
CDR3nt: TGTGCCACCAGCAGGGACTTACAGGGAGTCAACTACGAGCAGTACTTC

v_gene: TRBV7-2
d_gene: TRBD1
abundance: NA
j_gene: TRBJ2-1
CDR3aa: CASSLGQGANNEQFF
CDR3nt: TGTGCCAGCAGCTTGGGACAGGGGGCGAACAATGAGCAGTTCTTC

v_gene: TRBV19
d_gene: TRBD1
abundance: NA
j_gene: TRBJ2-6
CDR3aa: CASNFIRGPNSGANVLTF
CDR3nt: TGTGCCAGTAACTTCATCAGGGGGCCCAACTCTGGGGCCAACGTCCTGACTTTC

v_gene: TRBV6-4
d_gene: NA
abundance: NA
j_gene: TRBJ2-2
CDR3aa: CASSEGARTGELFF
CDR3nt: TGTGCCAGCAGTGAGGGGGCGCGGACCGGGGAGCTGTTTTTT

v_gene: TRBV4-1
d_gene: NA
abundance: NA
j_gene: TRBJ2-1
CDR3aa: CASSQEVSEGYNEQFF
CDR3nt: TGCGCCAGCAGCCAAGAAGTGTCGGAGGGGTACAATGAGCAGTTCTTC

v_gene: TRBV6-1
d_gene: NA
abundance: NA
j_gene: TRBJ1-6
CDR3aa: CASSAELTSSYNSPLHF
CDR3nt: TGTGCCAGCAGTGCGGAACTAACTAGCTCCTATAATTCACCCCTCCACTTT

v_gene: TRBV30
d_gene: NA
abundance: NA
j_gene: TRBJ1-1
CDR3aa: CAWIRAPRGNTEAFF
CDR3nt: TGTGCCTGGATCAGGGCCCCCCGAGGGAACACTGAAGCTTTCTTT

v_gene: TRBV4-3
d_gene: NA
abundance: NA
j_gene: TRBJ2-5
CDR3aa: CASSQTTRETQYF
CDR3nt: TGCGCCAGCAGCCAAACCACTAGGGAGACCCAGTACTTC

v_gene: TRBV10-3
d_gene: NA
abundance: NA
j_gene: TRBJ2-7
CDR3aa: CAINSGGPYEQYF
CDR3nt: TGTGCCATCAATTCGGGGGGCCCCTACGAGCAGTACTTC

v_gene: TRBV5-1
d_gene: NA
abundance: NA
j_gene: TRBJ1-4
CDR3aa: CASSLASAGDEKLFF
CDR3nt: TGCGCCAGCAGCTTGGCCTCGGCAGGGGATGAAAAACTGTTTTTT

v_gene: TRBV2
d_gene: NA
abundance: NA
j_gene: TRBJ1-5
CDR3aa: CASSAISFRQGLNQPQHF
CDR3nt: TGTGCCAGCAGTGCAATTAGTTTTCGGCAGGGGCTGAATCAGCCCCAGCATTTT

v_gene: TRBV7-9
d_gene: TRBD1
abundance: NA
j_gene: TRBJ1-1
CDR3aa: CASTSLGQDPLGTEAFF
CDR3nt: TGTGCCAGCACGAGTTTGGGACAGGACCCTCTCGGCACTGAAGCTTTCTTT

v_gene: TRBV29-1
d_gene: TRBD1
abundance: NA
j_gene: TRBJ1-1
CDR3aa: CSIDRVKGNTEAFF
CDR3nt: TGCAGCATAGACAGGGTTAAGGGGAACACTGAAGCTTTCTTT

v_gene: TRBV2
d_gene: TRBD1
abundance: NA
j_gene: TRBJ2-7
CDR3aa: CASSQHPDRGYLYEQYF
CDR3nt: TGTGCCAGCAGCCAACACCCCGACAGGGGGTATTTGTACGAGCAGTACTTC

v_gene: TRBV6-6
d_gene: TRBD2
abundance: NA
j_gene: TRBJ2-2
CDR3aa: CASSRLAGVGTGELFF
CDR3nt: TGTGCCAGCAGTCGGCTAGCGGGAGTAGGTACCGGGGAGCTGTTTTTT

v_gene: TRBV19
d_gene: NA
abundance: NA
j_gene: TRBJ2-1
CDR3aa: CASRTGDTLYNEQFF
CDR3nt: TGTGCCAGTAGAACTGGGGACACGCTCTACAATGAGCAGTTCTTC

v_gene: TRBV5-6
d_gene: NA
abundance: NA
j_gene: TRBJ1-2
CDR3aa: CASSSNRAYGYTF
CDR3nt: TGTGCCAGCAGCTCCAACAGGGCCTATGGCTACACCTTC